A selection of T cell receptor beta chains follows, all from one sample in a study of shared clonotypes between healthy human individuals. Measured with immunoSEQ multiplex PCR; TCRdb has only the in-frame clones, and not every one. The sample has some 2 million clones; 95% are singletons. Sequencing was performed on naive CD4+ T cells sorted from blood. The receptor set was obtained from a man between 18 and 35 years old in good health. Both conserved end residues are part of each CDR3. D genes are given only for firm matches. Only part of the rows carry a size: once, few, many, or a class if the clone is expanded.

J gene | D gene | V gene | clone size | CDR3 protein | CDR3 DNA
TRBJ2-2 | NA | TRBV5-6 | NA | CASSQRTVNTGELFF | TGTGCCAGCAGCCAAAGGACGGTAAACACCGGGGAGCTGTTTTTT
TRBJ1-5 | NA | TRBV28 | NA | CASDLQTETLLSNQPQHF | TGTGCCAGCGACCTACAGACTGAGACTTTACTTAGCAATCAGCCCCAGCATTTT
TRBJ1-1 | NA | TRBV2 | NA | CASSPVDGGSAFF | TGTGCCAGCAGCCCCGTGGACGGGGGGTCAGCTTTCTTT
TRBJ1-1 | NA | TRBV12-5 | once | CASGNRVGAFF | TGTGCTAGTGGGAACAGGGTGGGGGCTTTCTTT
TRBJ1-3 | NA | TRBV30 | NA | CAWTQGYTIYF | TGTGCCTGGACCCAAGGGTACACCATATATTTT
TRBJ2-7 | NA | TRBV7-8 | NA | CASSLADSRYEQYF | TGTGCCAGCAGCTTGGCAGACTCGCGCTACGAGCAGTACTTC
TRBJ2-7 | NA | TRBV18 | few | CASKRLTGSSYEQYF | TGTGCCAGCAAACGGCTTACGGGCAGCTCCTACGAGCAGTACTTC
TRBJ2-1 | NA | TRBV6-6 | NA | CASSYRVASSYNEQFF | TGTGCCAGCAGTTACCGGGTAGCGAGCTCCTACAATGAGCAGTTCTTC
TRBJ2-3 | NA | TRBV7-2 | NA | CASSLGGPDTQYF | TGTGCCAGCAGCTTAGGGGGCCCAGATACGCAGTATTTT
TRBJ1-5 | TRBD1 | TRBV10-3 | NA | CAISEATGTGSNQPQHF | TGTGCCATCAGTGAGGCGACCGGGACAGGGAGCAATCAGCCCCAGCATTTT
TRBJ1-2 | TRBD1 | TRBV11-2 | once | CASSWGQGAYGYTF | TGTGCCAGCAGCTGGGGACAGGGGGCCTATGGCTACACCTTC
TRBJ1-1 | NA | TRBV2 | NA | CASTPITSDTEAFF | TGTGCCAGTACGCCGATCACTAGTGACACTGAAGCTTTCTTT
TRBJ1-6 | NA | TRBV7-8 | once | CASSQGPDNSPLHF | TGTGCCAGCAGCCAGGGACCGGATAATTCACCCCTCCACTTT
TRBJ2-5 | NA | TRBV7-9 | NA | CASSTVLETQYF | TGTGCCAGCAGCACGGTTCTGGAGACCCAGTACTTC
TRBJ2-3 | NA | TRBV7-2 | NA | CASSLEGLHLPTDTQYF | TGTGCCAGCAGCTTAGAAGGACTCCATCTGCCCACAGATACGCAGTATTTT
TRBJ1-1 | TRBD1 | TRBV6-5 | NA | CASHRGTEAFF | TGTGCGAGCCACAGGGGGACTGAAGCTTTCTTT
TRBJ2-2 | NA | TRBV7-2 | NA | CASSLSYERANTGELFF | TGTGCCAGCAGCTTGTCATACGAGCGTGCGAACACCGGGGAGCTGTTTTTT
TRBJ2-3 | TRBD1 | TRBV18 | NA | CASSPRQGAPGLPDTQYF | TGTGCCAGCTCACCCCGACAGGGGGCGCCGGGGTTGCCAGATACGCAGTATTTT
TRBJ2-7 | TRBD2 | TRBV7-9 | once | CASSLPGLGYEQYF | TGTGCCAGCAGCCTCCCGGGACTAGGATACGAGCAGTACTTC
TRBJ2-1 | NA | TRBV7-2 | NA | CASTFKAASYNEQFF | TGTGCCAGCACCTTTAAGGCGGCCTCCTACAATGAGCAGTTCTTC